The 2 T cell receptor beta chains given below trace back to one sample, sequenced in a study of cytomegalovirus exposure and HLA in healthy donors. PCR employed 60 Vbeta and 13 Jbeta primers. Using immunoSEQ multiplex PCR, the repertoire was profiled, and TCRdb retains in-frame clones only, with some absent. The sample lists nearly 110,000 clones; over 75% were seen once. What was sequenced was PBMCs. These receptors originate from a man aged 55-75 years in good health and CMV-seronegative.

The CDR3 nucleotides are TGTGCCAGCAGTTCTCCGGGAGGGGAGAAGTACGTC. Translating it yields CASSSPGGEKYV. This chain joins TRBV27 and TRBJ2-7; 8 positions agree with TRBD2. From germline, CDR1 is MNHEY and CDR2 SMNVEV (reference sequence). Trimming took 4 bases from V and 11 from J; bases not matched to a gene: 7. The CDR3 length is 12 residues.

The chain combines TRBV2 with TRBJ2-7, with 8 bases lining up with TRBD1. The CDR3 has 14 residues. The V gene end was trimmed by 6 bases and the J gene end by 2 bases; junction bases not matched to a gene: 6. Germline lookup yields CDR1 SNHLY and CDR2 FYNNEI. The DNA of the CDR3 is TGTGCCAGCAGAAGGACAGGGAAGACCTACGAGCAGTACTTC. This gives the protein CASRRTGKTYEQYF.